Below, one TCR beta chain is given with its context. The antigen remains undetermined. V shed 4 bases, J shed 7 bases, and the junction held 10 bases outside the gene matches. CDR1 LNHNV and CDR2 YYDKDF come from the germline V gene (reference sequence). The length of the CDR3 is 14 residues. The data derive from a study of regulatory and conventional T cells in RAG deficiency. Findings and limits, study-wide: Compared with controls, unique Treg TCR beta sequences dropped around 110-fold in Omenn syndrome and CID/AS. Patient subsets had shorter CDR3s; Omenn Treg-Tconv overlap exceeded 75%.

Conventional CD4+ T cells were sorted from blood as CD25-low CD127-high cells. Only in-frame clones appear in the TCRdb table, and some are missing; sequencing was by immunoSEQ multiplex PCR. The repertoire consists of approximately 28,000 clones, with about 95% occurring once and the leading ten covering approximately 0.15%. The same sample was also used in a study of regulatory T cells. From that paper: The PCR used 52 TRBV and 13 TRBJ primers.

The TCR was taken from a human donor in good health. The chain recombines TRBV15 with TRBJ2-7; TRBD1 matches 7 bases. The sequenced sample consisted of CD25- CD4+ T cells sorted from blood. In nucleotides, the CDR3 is TGTGCCACCAGCACCAGCCCGGGACAGCCTGAGCAGTACTTC. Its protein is CATSTSPGQPEQYF.